Listed here is a single TCR beta chain. No antigen is known for it. This could be a read error, since a much larger clone is one nucleotide away. The sample is drawn from a study of T cells in Graves' hyperthyroidism and ophthalmopathy. As for the study in general: Specimen type is peripheral blood, collected at initial diagnosis prior to any treatment. Study findings and constraints: A model of 13 V-J pairs discriminated ophthalmopathy from stable hyperthyroidism. Blood shared most expanded thyroid clonotypes above 0.001.

CDR1 is SGHRS, CDR2 YFSETQ, per germline. V lost 4 bases to trimming and J lost 4 bases; unmatched junction nucleotides: 6. CDR3 length: 15 amino acids. TCR beta CDR3 regions were amplified from RNA transcripts. HTBI primers were employed in a first-round RT-PCR of the TCR CDR3. TCRdb called the multiplex PCR reads again in MiXCR, with one record for every CDR3 protein. The table shows a few hundred thousand distinct CDR3 sequences, with over 11% occurring only once. Criteria for exclusion of patients were uncontrolled infection, other autoimmune disease, pregnancy or lactation. The chain has TRBV5-1 and TRBJ2-1; TRBD1 matches 9 bases. The clonotype originates from a woman aged 25-40 years with Graves' hyperthyroidism that later progressed to Graves' ophthalmopathy. Sample: blood. CDR3 region: CASSTVDRGYNEQFF. CDR3 nucleotide sequence: TGCGCCAGCAGCACCGTGGACAGGGGTTACAATGAGCAGTTCTTC.